Shown below are 25 T cell receptor beta chains from a single sample sequenced in a study of shared clonotypes between healthy human individuals. TCRdb keeps only in-frame clones here, not all; method: immunoSEQ multiplex PCR. The sample lists around 620,000 clones, roughly 96% seen once, with approximately 0.11% in the top ten. Naive CD8 cells, CD45RO-negative and positively selected for CCR7, excluded terminally differentiated effector memory CD45RA+ cells. Sample: naive CD8+ T cells sorted from blood. The receptors here all came from a woman in her 30s in good health.

The rearrangement uses TRBV6-6 and TRBJ1-5; D call uncertain. The V end was cut by 5 bases, the J end by 0 bases, with 8 bases between. From germline, CDR1 is MNHNY and CDR2 SVGAGI (reference sequence). There are 14 residues in the CDR3. CDR3: CASSQQGSNQPQHF. CDR3 DNA: TGTGCCAGCAGTCAACAAGGTAGCAATCAGCCCCAGCATTTT.

The V and J genes are TRBV7-9 and TRBJ2-3; 9 nucleotides align to TRBD2. Germline V gene data show CDR1 as SEHNR and CDR2 as FQNEAQ (reference sequence). With 0 bases clipped from V and 6 bases from J, the junction kept 4 bases outside the gene matches. There are 15 residues in the CDR3. Here the CDR3 reads CASSLAAGGKDTQYF. The CDR3 DNA sequence: TGTGCCAGCAGCTTAGCGGCGGGAGGGAAGGATACGCAGTATTTT.

V usage is TRBV27 and J usage is TRBJ1-5, with no clear D. Germline V gene data show CDR1 as MNHEY and CDR2 as SMNVEV (reference sequence). The CDR3 has 14 amino acids. V was pared by 2 bases and J by 3 bases, with 8 bases between. The CDR3, as DNA: TGTGCCAGCAGTTTAGCGGGCCCCAATCAGCCCCAGCATTTT. Translation gives CASSLAGPNQPQHF.

The CDR3: CASQGSNTGELFF. CDR3 bases: TGTGCCAGCCAGGGGTCAAACACCGGGGAGCTGTTTTTT. The chain recombines TRBV27 with TRBJ2-2; tentative D call: TRBD1 (6 bases). V gave up 8 bases and J gave up 2 bases, with 9 bases separating them. The length of the CDR3 is 13 residues. The V gene's germline CDR1 is MNHEY and CDR2 SMNVEV (reference sequence).

The gene calls are TRBV7-6 and TRBJ2-5, with D hard to call. The CDR3 sequence is 15 residues long. V was pared by 1 base and J by 4 bases, with 13 bases between. Germline V gene lookup returns CDR1 SGHVS and CDR2 FNYEAQ. In DNA form, the CDR3 reads TGTGCCAGCAGCTTAGAAGCCAGAAAGGGAGAGACCCAGTACTTC. Encoded protein: CASSLEARKGETQYF.

The CDR3 DNA reads as TGTGCCAGCAGTGAACAGACAGGGAACTTGAACACTGAAGCTTTCTTT. Its translation: CASSEQTGNLNTEAFF. The chain joins TRBV6-1 to TRBJ1-1; 7 positions match TRBD1. J was trimmed by 0 bases and V by 2 bases; bases with no gene match: 6. The CDR3 contains 16 residues. Germline V gene sequence: CDR1 MNHNS, CDR2 SASEGT.

The V call is TRBV5-1, the J call TRBJ2-5, with TRBD2 as a possible D gene (6 bases). V lost 3 bases and J 1 base, leaving 13 bases between the germline ends. The CDR3 runs to 15 residues. Germline CDR1 SGHRS, CDR2 YFSETQ. CDR3 in amino acids: CASSSLGGGQETQYF. DNA of the CDR3: TGCGCCAGCAGCTCCCTGGGAGGCGGCCAAGAGACCCAGTACTTC.

This chain joins TRBV6-1 and TRBJ2-7; D not resolved. Germline V gene sequence: CDR1 MNHNS, CDR2 SASEGT. CDR3 length equals 12 residues. Trimming removed 7 bases at V and 4 bases at J, with 11 bases between. CDR3 nucleotide sequence: TGTGCCAGCAATAATTATCAATACGAGCAGTACTTC. Translation gives CASNNYQYEQYF.

The chain couples TRBV27 to TRBJ2-7; the match to TRBD2 covers 11 bases. The CDR3 runs to 16 residues. Trimming at V came to 0 bases and at J to 4 bases, leaving 5 bases not matched to a gene. From germline, CDR1 is MNHEY and CDR2 SMNVEV (reference sequence). CDR3 residues: CASSLSTSGSGYEQYF. CDR3 nucleotides: TGTGCCAGCAGTTTATCAACTAGCGGGAGTGGGTACGAGCAGTACTTC.

The J gene is TRBJ2-1, the V gene TRBV6-1; no reliable D call. Germline V gives CDR1 MNHNS, CDR2 SASEGT. Trimming stripped 6 bases from V and 0 bases from J, with 9 bases between. This CDR3 has 14 amino acids. CDR3 sequence reads: CASRPWGSYNEQFF. The CDR3 DNA reads as TGTGCCAGCAGGCCCTGGGGCTCCTACAATGAGCAGTTCTTC.

The chain recombines TRBV5-8 with TRBJ2-5; D might be TRBD1 (6 bases). V shed 4 bases and J shed 0 bases, with 19 bases lying between them. CDR3 length: 17 amino acids. Germline V gives CDR1 SGHTS, CDR2 YDEGEE. CDR3 region: CASSPLTGTGYQETQYF. CDR3 nucleotide sequence: TGTGCCAGCAGCCCATTGACGGGTACAGGGTACCAAGAGACCCAGTACTTC.

The V gene is TRBV5-6, the J gene TRBJ1-1; possibly TRBD1 for D (5 bases). The length of the CDR3 is 14 residues. Deletions cut 4 bases from V and 3 bases from J, with 13 bases between. Looked up from germline, CDR1 is SGHDT and CDR2 is YYEEEE. DNA of the CDR3: TGTGCCAGCAGCCCGGTCGGGGGGTACACTGAAGCTTTCTTT. Translated: CASSPVGGYTEAFF.

V is TRBV14 and J is TRBJ1-2; 11 nucleotides align to TRBD1. Trimming took 1 base from V and 1 from J; bases not matched to a gene: 5. This CDR3 is 17 amino acids long. From germline, CDR1 is SGHDN and CDR2 FVKESK. The CDR3 protein is CASSQGTGGQVNYGYTF. The CDR3 DNA reads as TGTGCCAGCAGCCAAGGGACAGGGGGCCAAGTTAACTATGGCTACACCTTC.

This clone was seen only once. V gene TRBV10-1 combines with J gene TRBJ2-1; D is perhaps TRBD2 (5 bases). This CDR3 is 13 amino acids long. CDR1 is WNHNN, CDR2 SYGVQD, per germline (reference sequence). V was shortened by 8 bases and J by 1 base, with 9 bases between the two germline ends. The CDR3, as DNA: TGCGCCAGCGCTAAGCGGTCCTACAATGAGCAGTTCTTC. Encoded protein: CASAKRSYNEQFF.

J is TRBJ2-1 and V is TRBV28; 11 nucleotides line up with TRBD2. After removal of 3 bases from V and 8 bases from J, the junction contained 9 bases not matched to a gene. This CDR3 is 16 amino acids long. CDR1 is MDHEN, CDR2 SYDVKM, per germline. The CDR3 here is CASSLGLAALGYEQFF. The CDR3 DNA follows: TGTGCCAGCAGTTTGGGACTAGCGGCCCTCGGGTATGAGCAGTTCTTC.

DNA for the CDR3: TGTGCCAGCAGCGATAGCGGGAACACCGGGGAGCTGTTTTTT. It specifies CASSDSGNTGELFF. This chain joins TRBV5-4 and TRBJ2-2; tentative D call: TRBD2 (6 bases). CDR3 size: 14 residues. V was clipped by 4 bases and J by 1 base, with 8 bases between them. Germline assignment: CDR1 SGHNT and CDR2 YYREEE (reference sequence).

The chain uses TRBV7-8 and TRBJ2-1, with D unclear. The CDR3 runs 14 residues. Germline values: CDR1 SGHVS, CDR2 FQNEAQ. The V and J ends lost 5 bases and 0 bases respectively, with 8 bases between them. The CDR3 DNA reads TGTGCCAGCAGCCATAGCCTCTCCTACAATGAGCAGTTCTTC. Translating gives CASSHSLSYNEQFF. The variable domain in full, with the rest retrieved from reference TRBV7-8 and TRBJ2-1, is GAGVSQSPRYKVAKRGQDVALRCDPISGHVSLFWYQQALGQGPEFLTYFQNEAQLDKSGLPSDRFFAERPEGSVSTLKIQRTQQEDSAVYLCASSHSLSYNEQFFGPGTRLTVL.

The V call is TRBV13, the J call TRBJ2-7; 9 nucleotides align to TRBD1. The CDR3 sequence is 13 residues long. CDR1 is PRHDT, CDR2 FYEKMQ, per germline (reference sequence). V lost 3 bases to trimming and J lost 9 bases; unmatched junction nucleotides: 6. CDR3 coding DNA: TGTGCCAGCAGCTTCCCGGACAGGGGTGCGCAGTACTTC. As protein: CASSFPDRGAQYF.

The V and J genes are TRBV4-2 and TRBJ2-2; D unresolved. Germline V CDR1 and CDR2: LGHNA, YNFKEQ. The CDR3 has 12 amino acids. V dropped 3 bases and J dropped 9 bases, with 8 bases sitting between them. The CDR3 protein is CASSQDPRELFF. The CDR3 DNA reads as TGTGCCAGCAGCCAGGACCCTAGGGAGCTGTTTTTT.

The rearrangement joins TRBV28 to TRBJ2-7; 8 nucleotides line up with TRBD2. The V and J ends lost 5 bases and 2 bases, in that order; junction bases with no gene match: 11. The CDR3 has 16 residues. Per the germline V gene, CDR1 is MDHEN and CDR2 is SYDVKM. CDR3 DNA sequence: TGTGCCAGCAGTCCCCCCGCGACGGGAGGGCCCTACGAGCAGTACTTC. The encoded protein is CASSPPATGGPYEQYF.

The V call is TRBV4-2, the J call TRBJ2-7; a possible D gene is TRBD2 (6 bases). The CDR3 loop spans 18 amino acids. Germline V lookup: CDR1 LGHNA, CDR2 YNFKEQ. Trimming pared 0 bases from V and 0 bases from J, leaving 18 bases between. CDR3 sequence reads: CASSQEQDSGWSSYEQYF. The CDR3 coding sequence is TGTGCCAGCAGCCAAGAGCAGGATAGCGGCTGGAGCTCCTACGAGCAGTACTTC.

This sequence joins TRBV5-6 and TRBJ2-7; no reliable D call. V dropped 0 bases and J dropped 6 bases, with 10 bases sitting between them. This CDR3 has 13 amino acids. The V gene's germline CDR1 is SGHDT and CDR2 YYEEEE. The CDR3 DNA reads as TGTGCCAGCAGCTTGGCACAATCCCTCGAGCAGTACTTC. This codes for CASSLAQSLEQYF.

The gene calls are TRBV27 and TRBJ1-5; TRBD1 aligns across 9 bases. The V and J ends lost 6 bases and 6 bases, in that order; junction bases with no gene match: 9. The germline gives CDR1 MNHEY, CDR2 SMNVEV (reference sequence). The CDR3 consists of 15 residues. As DNA, the CDR3 is TGTGCCAGCAGGCATGGACAGGGGTCCGGTCAGCCCCAGCATTTT. Translating it yields CASRHGQGSGQPQHF.

This clone was seen once. The sample holds other DNA sequences that translate to the same CDR3. The chain links TRBV29-1 to TRBJ2-7; a possible D gene is TRBD2 (6 bases). V gave up 6 bases and J gave up 1 base, with 10 bases separating them. The CDR3 covers 12 residues. Germline V lookup: CDR1 SQVTM, CDR2 ANQGSEA. The CDR3 here is CSVEGLSYEQYF. In DNA form, the CDR3 reads TGCAGCGTGGAGGGACTTTCCTACGAGCAGTACTTC.

The rearrangement links TRBV4-1 to TRBJ2-1; 11 bases align to TRBD2. CDR1 and CDR2 from the germline V gene are MGHRA and YSYEKL. V lost 4 bases, J lost 6 bases, and 5 bases stayed unmatched. The CDR3 covers 15 residues. The CDR3, as DNA: TGCGCCAGCAGCCTCATAGCGGGAGGGCCCAATGAGCAGTTCTTC. Its translation: CASSLIAGGPNEQFF.